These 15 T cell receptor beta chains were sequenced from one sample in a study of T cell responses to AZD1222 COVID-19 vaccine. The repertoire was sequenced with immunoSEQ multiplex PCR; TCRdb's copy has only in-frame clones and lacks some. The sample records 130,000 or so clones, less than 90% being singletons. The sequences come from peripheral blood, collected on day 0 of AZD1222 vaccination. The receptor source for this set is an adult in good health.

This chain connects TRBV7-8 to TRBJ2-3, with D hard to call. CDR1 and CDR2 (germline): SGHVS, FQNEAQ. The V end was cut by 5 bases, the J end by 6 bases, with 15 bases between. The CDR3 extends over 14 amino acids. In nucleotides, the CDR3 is TGTGCCAGCAGCCCACGCGGCCACGGCGATACGCAGTATTTT. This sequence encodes CASSPRGHGDTQYF. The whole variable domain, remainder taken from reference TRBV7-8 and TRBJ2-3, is GAGVSQSPRYKVAKRGQDVALRCDPISGHVSLFWYQQALGQGPEFLTYFQNEAQLDKSGLPSDRFFAERPEGSVSTLKIQRTQQEDSAVYLCASSPRGHGDTQYFGPGTRLTVL.

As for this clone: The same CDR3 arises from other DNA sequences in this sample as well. DNA of the CDR3: TGTGCCAGCAGCGTTCGGGGCACAGATACGCAGTATTTT. It yields the protein CASSVRGTDTQYF. This chain connects TRBV9 to TRBJ2-3; D gene unclear. In germline, CDR1 is SGDLS, CDR2 YYNGEE. V was pared by 2 bases and J by 1 base, with 5 bases between. The CDR3 runs 13 residues. The full variable domain, rest sourced from reference TRBV9 and TRBJ2-3, is DSGVTQTPKHLITATGQRVTLRCSPRSGDLSVYWYQQSLDQGLQFLIQYYNGEERAKGNILERFSAQQFPDLHSELNLSSLELGDSALYFCASSVRGTDTQYFGPGTRLTVL.

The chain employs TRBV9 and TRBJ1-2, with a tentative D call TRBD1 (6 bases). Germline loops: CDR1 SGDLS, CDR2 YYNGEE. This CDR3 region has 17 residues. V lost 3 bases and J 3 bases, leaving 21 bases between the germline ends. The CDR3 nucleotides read TGTGCCAGCAGCGCCCATATCACAGGGTATGGGGACTATGGCTACACCTTC. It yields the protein CASSAHITGYGDYGYTF. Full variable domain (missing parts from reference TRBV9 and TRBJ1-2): DSGVTQTPKHLITATGQRVTLRCSPRSGDLSVYWYQQSLDQGLQFLIQYYNGEERAKGNILERFSAQQFPDLHSELNLSSLELGDSALYFCASSAHITGYGDYGYTFGSGTRLTVV.

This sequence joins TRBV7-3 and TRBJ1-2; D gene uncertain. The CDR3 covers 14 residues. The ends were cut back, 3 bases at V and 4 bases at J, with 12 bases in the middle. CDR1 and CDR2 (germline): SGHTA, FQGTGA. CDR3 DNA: TGTGCCAGCAGCTTCTGGACGCCTATCTATGGCTACACCTTC. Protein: CASSFWTPIYGYTF. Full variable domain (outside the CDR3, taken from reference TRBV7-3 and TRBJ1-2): GAGVSQTPSNKVTEKGKYVELRCDPISGHTALYWYRQSLGQGPEFLIYFQGTGAADDSGLPNDRFFAVRPEGSVSTLKIQRTERGDSAVYLCASSFWTPIYGYTFGSGTRLTVV.

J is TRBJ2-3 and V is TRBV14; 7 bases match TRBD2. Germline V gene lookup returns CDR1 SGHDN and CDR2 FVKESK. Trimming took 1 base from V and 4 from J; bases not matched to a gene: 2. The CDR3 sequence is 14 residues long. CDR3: CASSQGTSPDTQYF. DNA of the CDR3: TGTGCCAGCAGCCAAGGGACTAGTCCAGATACGCAGTATTTT.

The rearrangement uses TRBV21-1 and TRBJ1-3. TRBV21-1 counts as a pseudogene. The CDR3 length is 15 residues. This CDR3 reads CASNSGVRSGNTIYF. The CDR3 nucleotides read TGTGCCAGCAATTCCGGGGTTCGCTCTGGAAACACCATATATTTT.

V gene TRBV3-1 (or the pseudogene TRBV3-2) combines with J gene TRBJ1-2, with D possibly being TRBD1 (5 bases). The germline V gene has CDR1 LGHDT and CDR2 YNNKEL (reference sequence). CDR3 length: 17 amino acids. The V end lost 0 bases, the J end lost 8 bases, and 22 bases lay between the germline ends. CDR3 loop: CASSQETRRVGVGGYTF. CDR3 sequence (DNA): TGTGCCAGCAGCCAAGAGACCCGTAGGGTGGGGGTAGGAGGCTACACCTTC.

CDR3 amino acids: CASSEGQVANSPLHF. CDR3 sequence (DNA): TGCGCCAGCAGCGAGGGACAGGTTGCGAATTCACCCCTCCACTTT. The V call is TRBV5-1, the J call TRBJ1-6, with 8 bases that match TRBD1. The CDR3 sequence is 15 residues long. The V and J ends lost 4 bases and 7 bases, in that order; junction bases with no gene match: 7. Germline values: CDR1 SGHRS, CDR2 YFSETQ.

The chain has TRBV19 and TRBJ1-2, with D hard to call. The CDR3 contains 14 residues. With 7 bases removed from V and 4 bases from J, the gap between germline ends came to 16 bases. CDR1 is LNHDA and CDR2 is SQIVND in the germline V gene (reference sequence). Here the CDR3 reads CASKETQQSYGYTF. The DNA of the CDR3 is TGTGCCAGTAAGGAGACACAACAAAGCTATGGCTACACCTTC.

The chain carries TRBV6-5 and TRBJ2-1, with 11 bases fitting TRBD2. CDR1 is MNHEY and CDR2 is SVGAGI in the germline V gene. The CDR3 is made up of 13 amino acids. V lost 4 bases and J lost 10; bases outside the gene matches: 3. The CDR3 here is CASSFSGRGEQFF. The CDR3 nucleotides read TGTGCCAGCAGTTTTAGCGGGAGGGGAGAGCAGTTCTTC.

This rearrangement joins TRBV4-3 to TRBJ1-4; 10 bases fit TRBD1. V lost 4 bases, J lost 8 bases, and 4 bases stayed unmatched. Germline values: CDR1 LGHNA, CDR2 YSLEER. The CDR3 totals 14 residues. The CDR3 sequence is CASSRTGGNEKLFF. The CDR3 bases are TGCGCCAGCAGCCGGACAGGGGGAAACGAAAAACTGTTTTTT.

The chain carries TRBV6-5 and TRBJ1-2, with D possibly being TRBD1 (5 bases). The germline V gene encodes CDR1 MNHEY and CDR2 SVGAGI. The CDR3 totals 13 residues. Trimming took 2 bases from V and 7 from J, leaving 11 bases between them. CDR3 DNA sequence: TGTGCCAGCAGTTACGTGACAGACGCTGGCTACACCTTC. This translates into CASSYVTDAGYTF.

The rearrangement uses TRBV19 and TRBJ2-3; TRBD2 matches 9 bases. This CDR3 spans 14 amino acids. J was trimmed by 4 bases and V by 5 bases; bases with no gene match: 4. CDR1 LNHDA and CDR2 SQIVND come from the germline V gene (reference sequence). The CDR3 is CASSLAGLADTQYF. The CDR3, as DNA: TGTGCCAGTAGTCTAGCGGGACTCGCAGATACGCAGTATTTT.

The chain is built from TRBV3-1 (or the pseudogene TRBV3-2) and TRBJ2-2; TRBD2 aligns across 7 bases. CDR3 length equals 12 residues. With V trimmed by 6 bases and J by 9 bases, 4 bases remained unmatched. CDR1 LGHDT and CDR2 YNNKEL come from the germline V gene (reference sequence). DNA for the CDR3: TGTGCCAGCAGACTCGGGAGGCGGGAGCTGTTTTTT. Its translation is CASRLGRRELFF.

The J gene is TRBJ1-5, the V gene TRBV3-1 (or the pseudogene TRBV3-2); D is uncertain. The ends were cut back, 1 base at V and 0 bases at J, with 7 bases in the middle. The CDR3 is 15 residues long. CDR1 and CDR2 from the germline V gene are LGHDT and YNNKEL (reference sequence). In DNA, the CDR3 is TGTGCCAGCAGCCAAGGCCAGGATAGCAATCAGCCCCAGCATTTT. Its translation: CASSQGQDSNQPQHF.